The T cell receptor (beta chain) under discussion was sequenced for a study of T cell changes during pregnancy in multiple sclerosis. Data came from immunoSEQ multiplex PCR; TCRdb stores just in-frame clones and leaves some out. The profile shows approximately 90,000 clones, approximately 94% of them singletons. Germline lookup yields CDR1 SQVTM and CDR2 ANQGSEA. This CDR3 has 15 residues. V shed 1 base and J shed 4 bases, with 14 bases lying between them. V usage is TRBV29-1 and J usage is TRBJ2-1; D is perhaps TRBD1 (6 bases). The source is a female donor with multiple sclerosis, enrolled in a pregnancy study. The sample here was peripheral blood, taken in the third trimester of pregnancy. The CDR3 spells CSVEVRQGHYNEQFF. The CDR3 DNA follows: TGCAGCGTTGAAGTACGGCAGGGGCATTACAATGAGCAGTTCTTC.